These T cell receptor beta chains were read from a single sample in a study of cytomegalovirus exposure and HLA in healthy donors. Produced via immunoSEQ multiplex PCR; TCRdb's table is partial and in-frame only. The profile covers about 160,000 clones, with approximately 78% appearing a single time and about 0.98% taken by the ten largest. Sequenced: PBMCs. These receptors came from a girl aged 2-10 years in good health and CMV-seropositive. CDR3s include the opening cysteine and the closing phenylalanine or tryptophan. The order of the fields is J gene, D gene, clone size, V gene, CDR3 DNA, CDR3 protein. A D gene is named only where the DNA matches it firmly. Expanded clones are given a class, and other clones once, few, many or no size at all.

J gene: TRBJ2-1; D gene: TRBD1; clone size: once; V gene: TRBV5-1; CDR3 DNA: TGCGCCAGCAGCTTGGCCGGGACAGGGAGCAATGAGCAGTTCTTC; CDR3 protein: CASSLAGTGSNEQFF
J gene: TRBJ2-3; D gene: .; clone size: .; V gene: TRBV7-3; CDR3 DNA: TGTGCCAGCAGCTTAGAAGTAGGGGGTGGGGATACGCAGTATTTT; CDR3 protein: CASSLEVGGGDTQYF
J gene: TRBJ1-4; D gene: .; clone size: .; V gene: TRBV4-1; CDR3 DNA: TGCGCCAGCAGCCAAGCCCGCGGGGGCTGGGAAAAACTGTTTTTT; CDR3 protein: CASSQARGGWEKLFF
J gene: TRBJ2-3; D gene: .; clone size: once; V gene: TRBV30; CDR3 DNA: TGTGCCTGGAGTGTACAAAGTATGGCGGGAAGCGCAGATACGCAGTATTTT; CDR3 protein: CAWSVQSMAGSADTQYF
J gene: TRBJ2-7; D gene: TRBD2; clone size: .; V gene: TRBV29-1; CDR3 DNA: TGCAGCGTTACTAGCGGAAACGAGCAGTACTTC; CDR3 protein: CSVTSGNEQYF
J gene: TRBJ2-1; D gene: TRBD2; clone size: .; V gene: TRBV30; CDR3 DNA: TGTGCCTGGAGTGTAGGGGCTAGCGGGAGGAAAGATGAGCAGTTCTTC; CDR3 protein: CAWSVGASGRKDEQFF
J gene: TRBJ2-3; D gene: .; clone size: .; V gene: TRBV15; CDR3 DNA: TGTGCCACCAGCAGAGTCGGCGGGGCAGTCACAGATACGCAGTATTTT; CDR3 protein: CATSRVGGAVTDTQYF
J gene: TRBJ2-3; D gene: .; clone size: .; V gene: TRBV4-1; CDR3 DNA: TGCGCCAGCAGCCCGAGGAGGCGAGGATCCAACACAGATACGCAGTATTTT; CDR3 protein: CASSPRRRGSNTDTQYF
J gene: TRBJ2-3; D gene: .; clone size: .; V gene: TRBV5-1; CDR3 DNA: TGCGCCAGCAGCCGTTACAGCGGGAGCACAGATACGCAGTATTTT; CDR3 protein: CASSRYSGSTDTQYF
J gene: TRBJ2-7; D gene: .; clone size: .; V gene: TRBV7-6; CDR3 DNA: TGTGCCAGCAGCTTAGTACCTCAGGGGTCCGGCGAGCAGTACTTC; CDR3 protein: CASSLVPQGSGEQYF
J gene: TRBJ2-3; D gene: .; clone size: .; V gene: TRBV27; CDR3 DNA: TGTGCCAGCAGTTTCTCGACTAGGTTCACAGATACGCAGTATTTT; CDR3 protein: CASSFSTRFTDTQYF
J gene: TRBJ2-3; D gene: TRBD1; clone size: once; V gene: TRBV4-1; CDR3 DNA: TGCGCCAGCAGCCCTACACCGGGACAGGGGGCTCATACGCAGTATTTT; CDR3 protein: CASSPTPGQGAHTQYF
J gene: TRBJ2-7; D gene: .; clone size: .; V gene: TRBV15; CDR3 DNA: TGTGCCACCAGCAGAGGCAGCTACGAGCAGTACTTC; CDR3 protein: CATSRGSYEQYF
J gene: TRBJ2-2; D gene: .; clone size: .; V gene: TRBV27; CDR3 DNA: TGTGCCAGCAGTTTAAGGCACGAGGACACCGGGGAGCTGTTTTTT; CDR3 protein: CASSLRHEDTGELFF
J gene: TRBJ2-3; D gene: TRBD2; clone size: once; V gene: TRBV29-1; CDR3 DNA: TGCAGCGTTGACGATTCCCGGGACTACTATTTGTATTTT; CDR3 protein: CSVDDSRDYYLYF
J gene: TRBJ1-2; D gene: .; clone size: .; V gene: TRBV28; CDR3 DNA: TGTGCCAGCAGTTTAACCGGGAGAGGTGGCTACACCTTC; CDR3 protein: CASSLTGRGGYTF
J gene: TRBJ2-2; D gene: .; clone size: .; V gene: TRBV5-4; CDR3 DNA: TGTGCCAGCAGCTTGACTAGCAGCACCGGGGAGCTGTTTTTT; CDR3 protein: CASSLTSSTGELFF
J gene: TRBJ1-4; D gene: .; clone size: .; V gene: TRBV2; CDR3 DNA: TGTGCCAGCTCAGCAGGGATGACAGGCGGTGAAAAACTGTTTTTT; CDR3 protein: CASSAGMTGGEKLFF
J gene: TRBJ2-7; D gene: .; clone size: .; V gene: TRBV2; CDR3 DNA: TGTGCCAGCAAGACAATAGTCGAGCAGTACTTC; CDR3 protein: CASKTIVEQYF
J gene: TRBJ1-1; D gene: .; clone size: once; V gene: TRBV6-6; CDR3 DNA: TGTGCCAGCAGTGTGGGGACAACAGGGAACACTGAAGCTTTCTTT; CDR3 protein: CASSVGTTGNTEAFF
J gene: TRBJ1-1; D gene: .; clone size: .; V gene: TRBV5-1; CDR3 DNA: TGCGCCAGCAGCTTCAGAGGGGGTGGCCCAGAGGAAGCTTTCTTT; CDR3 protein: CASSFRGGGPEEAFF
J gene: TRBJ2-3; D gene: TRBD2; clone size: .; V gene: TRBV28; CDR3 DNA: TGTGCCAGCAGTGGTAGCGGGAGGGCCTTTGCAGATACGCAGTATTTT; CDR3 protein: CASSGSGRAFADTQYF
J gene: TRBJ2-2; D gene: .; clone size: .; V gene: TRBV19; CDR3 DNA: TGTGCCAGTAGTCCTCCGGGTCTCGATCACCCTTCTACCGGGGAGCTGTTTTTT; CDR3 protein: CASSPPGLDHPSTGELFF
J gene: TRBJ2-5; D gene: .; clone size: few; V gene: TRBV27; CDR3 DNA: TGTGCCAGCAGTCCCAACCAAGAGACCCAGTACTTC; CDR3 protein: CASSPNQETQYF
J gene: TRBJ2-1; D gene: TRBD2; clone size: .; V gene: TRBV5-1; CDR3 DNA: TGCGCCAGCACTCAATGGAGTTTAGCGGGGGATGAGCAGTTCTTC; CDR3 protein: CASTQWSLAGDEQFF
J gene: TRBJ2-1; D gene: .; clone size: .; V gene: TRBV30; CDR3 DNA: TGTGCCTGGAGTGTAAGGGGGACACGATCCTACAATGAGCAGTTCTTC; CDR3 protein: CAWSVRGTRSYNEQFF
J gene: TRBJ2-5; D gene: TRBD2; clone size: .; V gene: TRBV7-2; CDR3 DNA: TGTGCCAGCAGCTTAGCTCCGGCAGGACTAGCGGGGATGGCAAGAGATAGGGCCCAGTACTTC; CDR3 protein: CASSLAPAGLAGMARDRAQYF
J gene: TRBJ2-2; D gene: TRBD1; clone size: .; V gene: TRBV5-1; CDR3 DNA: TGCGCCAGCAGCCGGGACAGGGGGGGCACCGGGGAGCTGTTTTTT; CDR3 protein: CASSRDRGGTGELFF
J gene: TRBJ2-5; D gene: .; clone size: .; V gene: TRBV7-9; CDR3 DNA: TGTGCCAGCAGCCATCAAGAGACCCAGTACTTC; CDR3 protein: CASSHQETQYF
J gene: TRBJ2-1; D gene: TRBD2; clone size: .; V gene: TRBV29-1; CDR3 DNA: TGCAGCCTCTTAGCGGGAGGTTACAATGAGCAGTTCTTC; CDR3 protein: CSLLAGGYNEQFF
J gene: TRBJ2-1; D gene: .; clone size: .; V gene: TRBV5-6; CDR3 DNA: TGTGCCAGCAGCTGGGGAGCGCCTACCCACAATGAGCAGTTCTTC; CDR3 protein: CASSWGAPTHNEQFF
J gene: TRBJ2-1; D gene: TRBD2; clone size: .; V gene: TRBV28; CDR3 DNA: TGTGCCAGCAGTTTCCATTTAGCGGGAGGCCCAAATGAGCAGTTCTTC; CDR3 protein: CASSFHLAGGPNEQFF
J gene: TRBJ2-7; D gene: .; clone size: .; V gene: TRBV10-3; CDR3 DNA: TGTGCCACCTCGGACTTGTTGGGGGAGCAGTACTTC; CDR3 protein: CATSDLLGEQYF
J gene: TRBJ1-4; D gene: .; clone size: .; V gene: TRBV5-4; CDR3 DNA: TGTGCCAGCAGCTTTTCACAGGGCCGTAATGAAAAACTGTTTTTT; CDR3 protein: CASSFSQGRNEKLFF
J gene: TRBJ2-1; D gene: TRBD2; clone size: .; V gene: TRBV7-9; CDR3 DNA: TGTGCCAGCAGCTTAAGCGGGGGGGATGAGCAGTTCTTC; CDR3 protein: CASSLSGGDEQFF